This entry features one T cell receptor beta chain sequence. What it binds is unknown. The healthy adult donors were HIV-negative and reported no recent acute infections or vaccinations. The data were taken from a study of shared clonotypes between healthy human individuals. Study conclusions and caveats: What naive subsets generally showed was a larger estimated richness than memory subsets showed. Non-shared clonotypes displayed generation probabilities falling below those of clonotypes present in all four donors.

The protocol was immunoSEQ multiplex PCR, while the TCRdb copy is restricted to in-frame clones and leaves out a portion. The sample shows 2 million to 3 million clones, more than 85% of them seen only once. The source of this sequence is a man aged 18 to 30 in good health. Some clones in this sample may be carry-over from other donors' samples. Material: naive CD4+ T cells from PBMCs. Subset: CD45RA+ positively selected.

The CDR3 region is CASSQYRFNNEQFF. CDR3 nucleotides: TGTGCCAGCAGCCAATACCGTTTTAACAATGAGCAGTTCTTC. The rearrangement links TRBV16 to TRBJ2-1, with D hard to call. The CDR3 is 14 residues long. Germline loops: CDR1 KGHSY, CDR2 FQNENV. V lost 1 base and J lost 5, with 9 bases in between.